This TCR beta chain is from a study of blood T cell repertoires in COVID-19. V was cut by 3 bases and J by 12 bases, with 9 bases left in between. CDR1 MGHRA and CDR2 YSYEKL come from the germline V gene. This CDR3 region has 11 residues. In the study's own analysis: From reference gene primer amplification, estimates of nucleated cell counts were derived. Sequenced by immunoSEQ multiplex PCR; TCRdb stores in-frame clones only, minus some. V, J and clone size were drawn from that table, and D and trimming were deduced from the DNA. This table holds roughly 350,000 clones, around 90% found once. This clone was seen just once.

The receptor was isolated from a woman aged 18-29 years who had recovered from COVID-19. The rearrangement links TRBV4-1 to TRBJ2-1; no definite D call. The sequenced material came from peripheral blood. This CDR3 reads CASSQGERQFF. The CDR3 coding sequence is TGCGCCAGCAGCCAGGGTGAGCGGCAGTTCTTC.